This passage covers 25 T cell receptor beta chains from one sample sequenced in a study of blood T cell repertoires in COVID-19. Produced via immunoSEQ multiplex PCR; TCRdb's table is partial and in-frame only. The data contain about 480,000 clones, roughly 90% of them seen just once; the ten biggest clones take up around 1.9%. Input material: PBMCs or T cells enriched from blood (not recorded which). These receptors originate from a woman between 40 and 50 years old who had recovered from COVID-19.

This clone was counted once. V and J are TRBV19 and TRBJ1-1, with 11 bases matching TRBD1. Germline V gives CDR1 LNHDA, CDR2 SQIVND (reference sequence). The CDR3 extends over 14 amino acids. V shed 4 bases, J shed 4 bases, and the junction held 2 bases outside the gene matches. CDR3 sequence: CASSRDRGTTEAFF. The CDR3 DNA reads TGTGCCAGTAGTAGGGACAGGGGGACCACTGAAGCTTTCTTT.

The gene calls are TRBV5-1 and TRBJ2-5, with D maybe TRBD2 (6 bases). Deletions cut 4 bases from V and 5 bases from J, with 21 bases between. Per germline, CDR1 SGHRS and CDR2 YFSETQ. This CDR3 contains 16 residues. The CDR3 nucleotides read TGCGCCAGCAGCAGTCACGGACGGACCGGAGGGGAGACCCAGTACTTC. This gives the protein CASSSHGRTGGETQYF.

CDR3 DNA: TGTGCCAGCCTGGGACTAGCGGGAGGGAAGTTCTTC. This sequence encodes CASLGLAGGKFF. The J gene is TRBJ2-1, the V gene TRBV25-1; 16 bases fit TRBD2. CDR1 MGHDK and CDR2 SYGVNS come from the germline V gene. The junction had 3 bases not matched to a gene; V was cut back by 8 bases and J by 14 bases. CDR3 length: 12 amino acids.

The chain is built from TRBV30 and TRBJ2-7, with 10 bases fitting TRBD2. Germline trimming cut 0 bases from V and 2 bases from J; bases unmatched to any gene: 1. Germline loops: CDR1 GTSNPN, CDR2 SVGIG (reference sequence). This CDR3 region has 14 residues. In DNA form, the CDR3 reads TGTGCCTGGAGTGTAGCGGGAGGGACCTACGAGCAGTACTTC. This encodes CAWSVAGGTYEQYF.

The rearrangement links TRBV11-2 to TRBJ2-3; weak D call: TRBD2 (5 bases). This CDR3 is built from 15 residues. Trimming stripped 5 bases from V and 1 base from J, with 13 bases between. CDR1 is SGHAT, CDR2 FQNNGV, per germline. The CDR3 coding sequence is TGTGCCAGCAGCCGACCGTCGAGGGGCACAGATACGCAGTATTTT. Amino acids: CASSRPSRGTDTQYF.

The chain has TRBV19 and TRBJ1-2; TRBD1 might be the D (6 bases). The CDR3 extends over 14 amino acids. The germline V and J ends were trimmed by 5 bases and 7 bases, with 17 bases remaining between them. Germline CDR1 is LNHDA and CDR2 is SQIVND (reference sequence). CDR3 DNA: TGTGCCAGTAGTCTCCAGACAGGAGTGTCTGGCTACACCTTC. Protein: CASSLQTGVSGYTF.

CDR3 bases: TGTGCCAGCAGCCCCGAGGGAAATGAGCAGTTCTTC. It translates to CASSPEGNEQFF. J is TRBJ2-1 and V is TRBV9; D may be TRBD2 (5 bases). Germline CDR1 and CDR2: SGDLS and YYNGEE. The CDR3 has 12 amino acids. Between the trimmed V and J ends, which lost 4 bases and 7 bases, there was a span of 9 bases.

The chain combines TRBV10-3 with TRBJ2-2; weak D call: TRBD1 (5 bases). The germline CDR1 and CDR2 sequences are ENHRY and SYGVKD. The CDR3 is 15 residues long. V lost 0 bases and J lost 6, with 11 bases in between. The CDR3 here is CAISESGRAAGELFF. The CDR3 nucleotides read TGTGCCATCAGTGAGTCGGGCAGGGCGGCCGGGGAGCTGTTTTTT.

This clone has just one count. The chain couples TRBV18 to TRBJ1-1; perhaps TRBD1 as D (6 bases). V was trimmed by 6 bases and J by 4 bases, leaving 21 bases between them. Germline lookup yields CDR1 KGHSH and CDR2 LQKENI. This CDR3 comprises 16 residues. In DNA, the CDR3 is TGTGCCAGCTCTCTCGGGACAAATGTGAGGGGCACTGAAGCTTTCTTT. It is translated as CASSLGTNVRGTEAFF.

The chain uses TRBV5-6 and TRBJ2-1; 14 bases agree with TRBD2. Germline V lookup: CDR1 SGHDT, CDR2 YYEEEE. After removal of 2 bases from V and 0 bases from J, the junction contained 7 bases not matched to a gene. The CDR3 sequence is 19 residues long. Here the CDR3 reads CASSLRTSGRHSSYNEQFF. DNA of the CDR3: TGTGCCAGCAGCTTAAGGACTAGCGGGAGGCATAGCTCCTACAATGAGCAGTTCTTC.

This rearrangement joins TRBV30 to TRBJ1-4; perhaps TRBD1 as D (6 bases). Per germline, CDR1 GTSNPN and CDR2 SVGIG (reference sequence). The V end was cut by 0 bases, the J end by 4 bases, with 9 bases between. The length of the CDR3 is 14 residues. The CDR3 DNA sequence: TGTGCCTGGAGTGTAGGGGGTGGTAATGAAAAACTGTTTTTT. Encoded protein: CAWSVGGGNEKLFF.

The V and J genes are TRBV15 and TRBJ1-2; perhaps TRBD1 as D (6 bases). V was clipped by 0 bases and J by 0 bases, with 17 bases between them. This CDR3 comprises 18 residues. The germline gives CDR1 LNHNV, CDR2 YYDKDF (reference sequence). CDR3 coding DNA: TGTGCCACCAGCAGAGATCGAGGGCAGGGGTTCTCTAACTATGGCTACACCTTC. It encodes CATSRDRGQGFSNYGYTF.

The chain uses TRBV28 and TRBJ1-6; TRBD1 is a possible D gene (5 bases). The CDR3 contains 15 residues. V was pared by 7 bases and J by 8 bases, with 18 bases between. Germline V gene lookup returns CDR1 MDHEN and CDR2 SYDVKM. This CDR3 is CASTPPGLLDSPLHF. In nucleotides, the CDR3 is TGTGCCAGCACCCCTCCGGGACTTTTGGATTCACCCCTCCACTTT.

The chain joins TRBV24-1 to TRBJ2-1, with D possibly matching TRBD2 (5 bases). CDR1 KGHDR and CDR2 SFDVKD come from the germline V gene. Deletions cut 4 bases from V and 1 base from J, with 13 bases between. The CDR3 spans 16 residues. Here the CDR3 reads CATSDRSGASYNEQFF. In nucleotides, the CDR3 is TGTGCCACCAGTGACCGGAGCGGAGCTTCCTACAATGAGCAGTTCTTC.

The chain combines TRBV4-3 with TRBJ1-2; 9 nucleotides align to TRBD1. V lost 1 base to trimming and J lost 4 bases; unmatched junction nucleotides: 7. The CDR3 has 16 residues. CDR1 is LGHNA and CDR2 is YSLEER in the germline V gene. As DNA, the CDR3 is TGCGCCAGCAGCCAAGGGGGGGGACAGGGAAGCTATGGCTACACCTTC. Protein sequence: CASSQGGGQGSYGYTF.

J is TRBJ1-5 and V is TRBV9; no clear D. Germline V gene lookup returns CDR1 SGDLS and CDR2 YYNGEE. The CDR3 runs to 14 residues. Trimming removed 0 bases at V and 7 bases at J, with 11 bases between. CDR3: CASSVDEGRQPQHF. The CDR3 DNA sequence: TGTGCCAGCAGCGTAGATGAGGGTAGGCAGCCCCAGCATTTT.

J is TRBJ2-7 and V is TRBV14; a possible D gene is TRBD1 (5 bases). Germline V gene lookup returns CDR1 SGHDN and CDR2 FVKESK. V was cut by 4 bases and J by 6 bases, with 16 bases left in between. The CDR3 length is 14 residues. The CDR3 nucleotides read TGTGCCAGCAGCCCAGGGCCTTTGGGTCGCGAGCAGTACTTC. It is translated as CASSPGPLGREQYF.

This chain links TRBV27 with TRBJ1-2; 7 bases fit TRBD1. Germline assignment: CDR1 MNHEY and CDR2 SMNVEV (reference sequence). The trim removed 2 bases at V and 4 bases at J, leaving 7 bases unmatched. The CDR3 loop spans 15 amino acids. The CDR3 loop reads CASSLPGDSFYGYTF. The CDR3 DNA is TGTGCCAGCAGTTTACCCGGGGACAGCTTCTATGGCTACACCTTC.

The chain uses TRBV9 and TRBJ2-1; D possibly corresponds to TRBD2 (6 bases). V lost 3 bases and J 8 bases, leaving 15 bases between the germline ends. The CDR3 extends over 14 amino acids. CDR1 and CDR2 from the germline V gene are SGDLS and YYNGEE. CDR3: CASSAGDLRDEQFF. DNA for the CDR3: TGTGCCAGCAGCGCTGGGGACTTGAGGGATGAGCAGTTCTTC.

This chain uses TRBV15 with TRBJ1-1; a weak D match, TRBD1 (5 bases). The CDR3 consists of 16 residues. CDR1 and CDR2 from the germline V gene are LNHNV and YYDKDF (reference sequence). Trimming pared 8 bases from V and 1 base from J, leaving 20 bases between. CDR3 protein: CATVLGGVEGNTEAFF. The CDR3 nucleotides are TGTGCCACCGTGTTGGGAGGGGTTGAGGGGAACACTGAAGCTTTCTTT.

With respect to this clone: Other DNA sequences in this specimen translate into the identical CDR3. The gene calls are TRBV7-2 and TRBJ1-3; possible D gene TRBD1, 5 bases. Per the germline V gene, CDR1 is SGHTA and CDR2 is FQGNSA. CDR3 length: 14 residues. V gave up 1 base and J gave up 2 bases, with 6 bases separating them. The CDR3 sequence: CASSLVGAGNTIYF. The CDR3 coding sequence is TGTGCCAGCAGCTTAGTAGGGGCTGGAAACACCATATATTTT.

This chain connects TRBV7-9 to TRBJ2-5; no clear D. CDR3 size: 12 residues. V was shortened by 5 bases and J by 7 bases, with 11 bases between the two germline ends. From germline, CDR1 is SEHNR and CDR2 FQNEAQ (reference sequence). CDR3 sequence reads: CASSPNPGTQYF. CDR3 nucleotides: TGTGCCAGCAGCCCGAACCCGGGGACCCAGTACTTC.

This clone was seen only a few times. CDR3 protein: CSGSLADTQYF. The CDR3 coding sequence is TGCAGTGGTTCACTAGCGGATACGCAGTATTTT. The chain uses TRBV20-1 and TRBJ2-3; 7 bases fit TRBD2. J gave up 6 bases and V 7 bases, and 4 bases lay outside the gene matches. This CDR3 has 11 residues. Germline assignment: CDR1 DFQATT and CDR2 SNEGSKA (reference sequence).

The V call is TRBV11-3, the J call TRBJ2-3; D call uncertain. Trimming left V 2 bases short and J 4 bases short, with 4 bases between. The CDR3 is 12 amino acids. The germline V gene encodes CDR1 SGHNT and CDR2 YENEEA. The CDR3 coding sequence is TGTGCCAGCAGCTTAACATCAGATACGCAGTATTTT. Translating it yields CASSLTSDTQYF.

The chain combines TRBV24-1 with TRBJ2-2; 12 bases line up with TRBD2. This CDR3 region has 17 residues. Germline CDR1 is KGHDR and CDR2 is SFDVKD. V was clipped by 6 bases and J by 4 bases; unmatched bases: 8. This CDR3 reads CATSLLAGGPGTGELFF. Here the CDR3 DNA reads TGTGCCACCAGTTTGCTAGCGGGAGGGCCGGGCACCGGGGAGCTGTTTTTT.